This T cell receptor beta chain was identified during a study of T cells after yellow fever vaccination. One entry per CDR3 protein results from TCRdb running MiXCR on the 5' RACE reads. This sample yields about 74,000 distinct CDR3 sequences, of which approximately 7.7% are seen a single time; roughly 35% belongs to the top ten. Whole-study results and caveats: Repertoires sorted by FACS could include abundant clonotypes that are contaminants from the bulk population. Post-booster repertoires contained most primary-vaccination clones again (roughly 96% CD4, around 88% CD8).

Between the trimmed V and J ends, which lost 0 bases and 4 bases, there was a span of 9 bases. This CDR3 spans 14 amino acids. The germline V gene encodes CDR1 SGHRS and CDR2 YFSETQ. This clonotype was picked up many times. The antigen remains undetermined. The rearrangement joins TRBV5-1 to TRBJ2-3; perhaps TRBD2 as D (5 bases). Sequenced here: CD8+ T cells sorted from PBMCs, sampled around 5 days after the first yellow fever vaccination. The sequence was obtained from a man younger than 35 who received the YFV17D yellow fever vaccine. The CDR3 DNA reads TGCGCCAGCAGCTTGGATATCGGGGCAGATACGCAGTATTTT. Translating gives CASSLDIGADTQYF.